This TCR beta chain was captured by sequencing in a study of blood T cell repertoires in COVID-19. This CDR3 is 14 amino acids long. Germline CDR1 and CDR2: MNHEY and SVGEGT. V dropped 2 bases and J dropped 8; count of bases not matched to a gene: 7. Clones were sequenced by immunoSEQ multiplex PCR, and TCRdb holds only the in-frame ones, with some missing. Of more than 65,000 clones listed, about 70% were seen once; the top ten hold around 30%. This TCR was recovered from an elderly woman with active or convalescent COVID-19. The chain carries TRBV6-2 or TRBV6-3 and TRBJ2-3, with 7 nucleotides matching TRBD1. The sequencing input was peripheral blood. CDR3 bases: TGTGCCAGCAGTTACACCCGGGACAGCGGTACGCAGTATTTT. Translating it yields CASSYTRDSGTQYF.